These 16 T cell receptor beta chains were all obtained from the same sample, sequenced in a study of neurological immune-mediated disorders. Via MiXCR, TCRdb re-called the 5' RACE reads, giving one row per CDR3 protein. This table has 15,000 to 20,000 distinct CDR3 sequences, 2% to 3% appearing once. The sample consisted of PBMCs. The receptor set was obtained from a woman aged 18-29 years with multiple sclerosis.

The chain recombines TRBV24-1 with TRBJ2-5; 12 nucleotides match TRBD2. The CDR3 extends over 15 amino acids. Germline CDR1 and CDR2: KGHDR and SFDVKD. V lost 0 bases, J lost 5 bases, and 0 bases stayed unmatched. The CDR3, as DNA: TGTGCCACCAGTGATTTGACTAGCGGGAGGGAGACCCAGTACTTC. Residues: CATSDLTSGRETQYF.

This clonotype was seen ten or more times. The rearrangement uses TRBV12-3 or TRBV12-4 and TRBJ1-1; unclear D gene. V was shortened by 3 bases and J by 2 bases, with 13 bases between the two germline ends. This CDR3 comprises 15 residues. The CDR3 sequence: CASSFPRPSNTEAFF. CDR3 sequence (DNA): TGTGCCAGCAGTTTCCCCAGGCCTTCTAACACTGAAGCTTTCTTT.

This clonotype was detected many times. A junction boundary mismatches the germline segment, possibly from a read error. The chain employs TRBV7-2 and TRBJ1-5, with 7 positions matching TRBD1. This CDR3 has 13 amino acids. CDR1 is SGHTA, CDR2 FQGNSA, per germline. In DNA, the CDR3 is TGTGCCAGCAGCTCGAACAGGGGCCAGCCCCAGAATTTT. Translating it yields CASSSNRGQPQNF.

This clonotype was seen ten or more times. The gene calls are TRBV12-3 or TRBV12-4 and TRBJ2-7; D not certain. V shed 8 bases and J shed 5 bases, with 22 bases lying between them. This CDR3 is 15 amino acids long. Here the CDR3 reads CASPTPAAIGDEQYF. CDR3 sequence (DNA): TGTGCCAGCCCCACCCCGGCTGCTATTGGGGACGAGCAGTACTTC.

This clonotype was counted ten times or more. The chain couples TRBV10-2 to TRBJ1-4; unclear D gene. CDR1 is WSHSY, CDR2 SAAADI, per germline. V gave up 7 bases and J gave up 0 bases, with 12 bases separating them. The length of the CDR3 is 15 residues. Here the CDR3 DNA reads TGCGCCAGCACGGACGCGGAGTCAACTAATGAAAAACTGTTTTTT. The encoded protein is CASTDAESTNEKLFF.

This clonotype was detected ten times or more. A junction end diverges from the germline sequence, so it may reflect a read error. This sequence joins TRBV27 and TRBJ2-2; 11 bases are shared with TRBD2. Germline values: CDR1 MNHEY, CDR2 SMNVEV (reference sequence). The CDR3 runs to 16 residues. The CDR3 nucleotides read TGTGCCAGCAGACAGTTTAGCGGGAGGGAAACCGGGGAGCTGTCTTTT. This gives the protein CASRQFSGRETGELSF.

Ten or more counts support this clonotype. The chain combines TRBV7-9 with TRBJ1-1; D gene uncertain. CDR1 and CDR2 (germline): SEHNR, FQNEAQ (reference sequence). This CDR3 is built from 12 residues. Deletions cut 2 bases from V and 7 bases from J, with 8 bases between. The CDR3 nucleotides read TGTGCCAGCAGCTTATCTCTCAGTGAAGCTTTCTTT. This gives the protein CASSLSLSEAFF.

By sample fraction, this clonotype is medium-sized. CDR3 residues: CSARLHEQYF. The CDR3 DNA sequence: TGCAGTGCTAGGCTCCACGAGCAGTACTTC. This chain links TRBV20-1 with TRBJ2-7; D gene uncertain. V gave up 3 bases and J gave up 5 bases, with 5 bases separating them. Germline loops: CDR1 DFQATT, CDR2 SNEGSKA (reference sequence). The CDR3 has 10 residues.

This clonotype was recorded many times. This sequence joins TRBV5-1 and TRBJ1-1; D is perhaps TRBD1 (6 bases). Germline CDR1 is SGHRS and CDR2 is YFSETQ. V lost 8 bases and J lost 5, with 16 bases in between. This CDR3 has 13 residues. As DNA, the CDR3 is TGCGCCAGTGAACCAGGGGATCGGACTGAAGCTTTCTTT. Its protein product is CASEPGDRTEAFF.

V gene TRBV18 combines with J gene TRBJ1-1; 7 positions agree with TRBD1. The germline V gene encodes CDR1 KGHSH and CDR2 LQKENI. V shed 6 bases, J shed 4 bases, and the junction held 11 bases outside the gene matches. This CDR3 spans 15 amino acids. This chain's CDR3 is CASSANTGESTEAFF. The CDR3 DNA follows: TGTGCCAGCTCTGCAAACACAGGGGAGTCCACTGAAGCTTTCTTT.

This clonotype was detected ten times or more. The gene calls are TRBV12-3 or TRBV12-4 and TRBJ1-1, with 7 bases that match TRBD1. This CDR3 has 13 residues. After removal of 7 bases from V and 2 bases from J, the junction contained 4 bases not matched to a gene. CDR3 bases: TGTGCCAGCACTCGGGACAGCAACACTGAAGCTTTCTTT. Its protein is CASTRDSNTEAFF.

This clonotype was found many times. V and J are TRBV20-1 and TRBJ2-3; 16 bases are a match to TRBD2. CDR3 length: 16 amino acids. The V gene's germline CDR1 is DFQATT and CDR2 SNEGSKA (reference sequence). After removal of 0 bases from V and 3 bases from J, the junction contained 0 bases not matched to a gene. The CDR3 region has the DNA TGCAGTGCTAGAGAGGGACTAGCGGGAGGGACAGATACGCAGTATTTT. It specifies CSAREGLAGGTDTQYF.

This clonotype was seen only a few times. The CDR3 ends on some other residue instead of the conserved phenylalanine or tryptophan, so this is likely a read error. CDR3 sequence reads: CASSSAGGNYGYTC. The CDR3 nucleotides are TGTGCCAGCAGTTCGGCCGGGGGAAACTATGGCTACACCTGC. V and J are TRBV12-3 or TRBV12-4 and TRBJ1-2, with D possibly matching TRBD1 (5 bases). Trimming removed 4 bases at V and 2 bases at J, with 11 bases between. This CDR3 spans 14 amino acids.

This chain joins TRBV28 and TRBJ2-7; D assignment may be TRBD1 or TRBD2 (6 bases each). The germline V gene has CDR1 MDHEN and CDR2 SYDVKM. Between the trimmed V and J ends, which lost 4 bases and 7 bases, there was a span of 20 bases. The CDR3 loop spans 15 amino acids. Written as DNA, the CDR3 is TGTGCCAGCAGTTCTCCGACTAGAGGGGGTCGGGAGCAGTACTTC. This sequence encodes CASSSPTRGGREQYF.

This clonotype was found many times. The genes are TRBV5-1 and TRBJ2-7; TRBD1 agrees at 8 bases. V lost 4 bases, J lost 4 bases, and 7 bases stayed unmatched. In germline, CDR1 is SGHRS, CDR2 YFSETQ. This CDR3 is built from 14 residues. As DNA, the CDR3 is TGCGCCAGCAGCAAGGTCCAGGGGGCTTACGAGCAGTACTTC. Amino acid sequence: CASSKVQGAYEQYF. Combining the CDR3 with reference TRBV5-1 and TRBJ2-7 gives the whole variable domain KAGVTQTPRYLIKTRGQQVTLSCSPISGHRSVSWYQQTPGQGLQFLFEYFSETQRNKGNFPGRFSGRQFSNSRSEMNVSTLELGDSALYLCASSKVQGAYEQYFGPGTRLTVT.

Many counts were recorded for this clonotype. This may be a read error, as it is one base from a much larger clone. The chain recombines TRBV20-1 with TRBJ1-5; possibly TRBD1 for D (5 bases). The CDR3 runs 13 residues. Germline V gene lookup returns CDR1 DFQATT and CDR2 SNEGSKA (reference sequence). This CDR3 is CSLGGAKDQPQHF. The DNA of the CDR3 is TGCAGCTTGGGAGGGGCGAAAGATCAGCCCCAGCATTTT.